The T cell receptor beta chain described here comes from a study of blood T cell repertoires in COVID-19. The method was immunoSEQ multiplex PCR; TCRdb's version includes in-frame clones alone and lacks a portion of them. The sample holds over 130,000 clones, 84% seen once. The CDR3 is 13 amino acids. Between the trimmed V and J ends, which lost 8 bases and 2 bases, there was a span of 12 bases. Sequenced material: peripheral blood. V is TRBV12-3 or TRBV12-4 and J is TRBJ1-2; no definite D call. The TCR sequence derives from a man aged 65 to 85 with acute or convalescent COVID-19. In nucleotides, the CDR3 is TGTGCCAGCCAGAACGGAGGCAACTATGGCTACACCTTC. Its protein is CASQNGGNYGYTF.